This TCR beta chain was captured in a study of CD8 T cells in Susac syndrome (dated by TCRdb to the late 2010s). At the level of the whole study: Of the Susac syndrome patients who were sequenced, eight or nine were in clinical remission while 5 or 6 had clinically active disease. At blood withdrawal, Susac syndrome patients were either therapy-naive, taking corticosteroids (in some cases with IVIg as well), or taking IVIg alone. The study used repertoire sequencing to test whether antigen drove CD8+ T cell activation and differentiation in Susac syndrome.

Sequences MNHNS (CDR1) and SASEGT (CDR2) are obtained from the germline V gene. Counted from cysteine to phenylalanine, this CDR3 has 14 amino acids. Only the CDR3 region is kept as DNA, spanning 42 bases read in frame from base 1. V and J are truncated by 2 bases and 5 bases respectively, leaving an intervening sequence of 7 bases. Details on this clonotype: Its specific antigen is unknown. No much larger clonotype is one base removed from it; base qualities were not supplied.

RNA was extracted using the RNeasy kit, and about 0.5 to 1 ug of the RNA was reverse transcribed with random hexamers. TCR beta CDR3 regions were amplified with the immunoSEQ multiplex PCR assay covering 54 Vbeta and 13 Jbeta segments. To correct PCR amplification bias, a synthetic template baseline was used for both primer optimization and computational correction. The authors' analysis ran thus. Reads were assigned to V, D and J genes according to IMGT and analyzed in immunoSEQ Analyzer, with only productive sequences retained. Clonality was computed as one minus Shannon entropy normalized by log2 of the number of productive unique sequences. For each patient and control, public and private clones were evaluated within the 100 most prevalent clones. Susac-specific clones were defined as absent from healthy and MS cohorts, around 980 published viral clones and other ImmuneACCESS disease sequences. Through fastp at Q25 and MiXCR, TCRdb rebuilt clones from the public reads, retaining in-frame beta chains. Every distinct CDR3 protein forms one entry, paired with its most common genes and DNA. The V and J calls shown here were made by TCRdb, not taken from the authors' results. In this sample the table shows 160,000 or so distinct CDR3 sequences, 85% to 95% of which occur a single time. The leading ten clones occupy 0.15% to 0.2% of the sample.

High-throughput TCR beta sequencing profiled peripheral blood CD8+ and CD4+ T cells from healthy donors, Susac syndrome patients and multiple sclerosis patients. The Susac syndrome patients fulfilled recently defined diagnostic criteria for either definite or probable disease. Bulk CD8+ and CD4+ T cells were purified by magnetic negative isolation, whereas CD8+ TEMRA cells were enriched by FACS. Blood was collected in EDTA tubes and processed within 24 hours, with PBMCs isolated through density gradient centrifugation. PBMCs intended for TCR sequencing were frozen in liquid nitrogen and were later thawed in a 37 degrees C water bath. Purity of sorted or isolated CD4+, CD8+ and CD8+ TEMRA cells was at least 90%. The paper as a whole reports these results and caveats: No clonal expansion was detected in the CD4+ T cell repertoire of Susac syndrome patients. The TCR sequencing and HLA analysis was acknowledged to have included a relatively small number of individuals.

The clonotype originates from a human donor with Susac syndrome. The source material was CD4+ T cells from PBMCs. This chain is built from TRBV6-1 and TRBJ1-6; the D gene is perhaps TRBD1, from 5 matching bases. The CDR3 region has the sequence CASSEQGNNSPLHF. The DNA sequence reads TGTGCCAGCAGTGAACAGGGAAATAATTCACCCCTCCACTTT.